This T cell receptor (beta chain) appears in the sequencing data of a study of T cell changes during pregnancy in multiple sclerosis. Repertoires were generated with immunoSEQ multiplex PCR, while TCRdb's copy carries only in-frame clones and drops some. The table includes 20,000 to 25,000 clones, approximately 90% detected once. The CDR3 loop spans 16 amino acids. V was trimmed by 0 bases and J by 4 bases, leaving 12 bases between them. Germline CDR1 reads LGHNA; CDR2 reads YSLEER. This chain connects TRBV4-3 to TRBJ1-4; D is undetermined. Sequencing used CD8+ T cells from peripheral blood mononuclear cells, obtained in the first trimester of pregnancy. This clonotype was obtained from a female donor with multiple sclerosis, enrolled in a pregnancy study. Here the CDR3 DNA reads TGCGCCAGCAGCCAAGATCCCAGATCCCTTAATGAAAAACTGTTTTTT. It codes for CASSQDPRSLNEKLFF.